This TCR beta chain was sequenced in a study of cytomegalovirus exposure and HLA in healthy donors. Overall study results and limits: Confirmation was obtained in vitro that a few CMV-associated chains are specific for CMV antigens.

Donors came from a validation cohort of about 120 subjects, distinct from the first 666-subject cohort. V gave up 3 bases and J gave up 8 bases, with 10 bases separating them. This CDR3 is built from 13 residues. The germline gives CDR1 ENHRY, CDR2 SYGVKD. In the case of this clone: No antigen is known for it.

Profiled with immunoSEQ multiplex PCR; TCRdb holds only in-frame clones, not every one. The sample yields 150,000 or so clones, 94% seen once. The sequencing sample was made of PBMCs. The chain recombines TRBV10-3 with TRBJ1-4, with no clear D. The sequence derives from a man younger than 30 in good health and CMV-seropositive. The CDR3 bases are TGTGCCATCAGTGAAACCCGGGAGGAAAAACTGTTTTTT. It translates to CAISETREEKLFF.